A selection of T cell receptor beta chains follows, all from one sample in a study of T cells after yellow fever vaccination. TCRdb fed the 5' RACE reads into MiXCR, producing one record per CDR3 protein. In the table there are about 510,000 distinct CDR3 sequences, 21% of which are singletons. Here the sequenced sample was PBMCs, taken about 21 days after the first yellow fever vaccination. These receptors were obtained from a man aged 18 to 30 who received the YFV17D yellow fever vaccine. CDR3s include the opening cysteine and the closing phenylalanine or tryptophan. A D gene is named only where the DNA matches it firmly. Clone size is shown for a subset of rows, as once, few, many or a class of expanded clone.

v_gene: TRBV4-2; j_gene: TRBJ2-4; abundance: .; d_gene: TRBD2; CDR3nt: TGTGCCAGCAGCCCCTCCTTGGGCGGGGGGTCCAAAAACATTCAGTACTTC; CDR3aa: CASSPSLGGGSKNIQYF
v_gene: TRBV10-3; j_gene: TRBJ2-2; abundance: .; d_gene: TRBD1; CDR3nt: TGTGCCATCAAGGACAGGGCCACCGGGGAGCTGTTTTTT; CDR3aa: CAIKDRATGELFF
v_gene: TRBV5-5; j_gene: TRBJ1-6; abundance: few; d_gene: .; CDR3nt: TGTGCCAGCAGCTTGTGGGAGAGCTCCTATAATTCACCCCTCCACTTT; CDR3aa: CASSLWESSYNSPLHF
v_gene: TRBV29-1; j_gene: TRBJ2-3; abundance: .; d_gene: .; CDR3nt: TGCAGCGTTGGCATGGATACGCAGTATTTT; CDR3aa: CSVGMDTQYF
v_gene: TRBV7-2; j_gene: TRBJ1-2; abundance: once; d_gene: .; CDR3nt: TGTGCCAGCAGCTTAGATCCGACCTTCTCTTTC; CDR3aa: CASSLDPTFSF
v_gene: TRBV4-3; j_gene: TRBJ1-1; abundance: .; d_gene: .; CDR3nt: TGCGCCAGCAGCCAAGGGCCCGGGGGTCCGAACACTGAAGCTTTCTTT; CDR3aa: CASSQGPGGPNTEAFF
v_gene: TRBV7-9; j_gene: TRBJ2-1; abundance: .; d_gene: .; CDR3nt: TGTGCCAGCAGCTTAAGGTCGGCAGGGCCTGGCAATGAGCAGTTCTTC; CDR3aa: CASSLRSAGPGNEQFF
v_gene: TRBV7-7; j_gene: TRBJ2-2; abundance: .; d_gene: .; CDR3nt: TGTGCTAGCAGCCCCACCGTCGGCGGTGGAAACACCGGGGAGCTGTTTTTT; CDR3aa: CASSPTVGGGNTGELFF
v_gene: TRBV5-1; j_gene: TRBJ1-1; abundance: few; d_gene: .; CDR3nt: TGCGCCAGCAGCTCCGCCGGGACTCCCATCCCGGGAACTGAAGCTTTCTTT; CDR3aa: CASSSAGTPIPGTEAFF
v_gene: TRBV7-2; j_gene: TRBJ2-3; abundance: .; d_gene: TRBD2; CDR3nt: TGTGCCAGCAGCCAGGCGGGGCGGGGGAGAAATACGCAGTATTTT; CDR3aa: CASSQAGRGRNTQYF
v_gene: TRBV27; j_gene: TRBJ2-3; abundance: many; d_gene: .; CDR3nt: TGTGCCAGCAGTTTACCCGGGTCAGATACGCAGTATTTT; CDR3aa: CASSLPGSDTQYF
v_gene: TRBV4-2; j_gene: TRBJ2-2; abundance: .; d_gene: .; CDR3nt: TGTGCCAGCAGCTCCCCCATCGCCGGGGAGCTGTTTTTT; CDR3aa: CASSSPIAGELFF
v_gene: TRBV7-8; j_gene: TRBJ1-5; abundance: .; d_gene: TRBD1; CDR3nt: TGTGCCAGCAGCTTAGGAATCGGACAGGGTAATCAGCCCCAGCATTTT; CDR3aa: CASSLGIGQGNQPQHF
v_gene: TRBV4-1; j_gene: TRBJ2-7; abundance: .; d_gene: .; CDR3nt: TGCGCCAGCAGCCCACTTGGAGCACTCTACGAGCAGTACTTC; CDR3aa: CASSPLGALYEQYF
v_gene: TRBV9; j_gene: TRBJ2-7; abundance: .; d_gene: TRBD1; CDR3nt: TGTGCCAGCAGCCCTTCGACAGGGGACTACGAGCAGTACTTC; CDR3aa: CASSPSTGDYEQYF